This T cell receptor beta chain originates from a study of OX40 agonist ivuxolimab in advanced cancers. Study as a whole: Eligibility admitted prior anti-PD-1, anti-PD-L1 or anti-CTLA-4 therapy; 40% to 50% had some.

Generated by immunoSEQ multiplex PCR, the TCRdb table keeps only in-frame clones and is missing some. This sample has approximately 58,000 clones, with under 95% found just once. Per the germline V gene, CDR1 is GTSNPN and CDR2 is SVGIG (reference sequence). This CDR3 region has 15 residues. Trimming pared 1 base from V and 0 bases from J, leaving 10 bases between. The sequence was collected from an adult with an advanced solid tumor such as melanoma, head and neck, liver or kidney cancer. V is TRBV30 and J is TRBJ2-1; D uncertain. This material consisted of CD4+ or CD8+ T cells sorted from blood, taken in a trial of the OX40 agonist ivuxolimab. CDR3 protein: CAWSGIQHSYNEQFF. The DNA for the CDR3 is TGTGCCTGGAGTGGTATACAACACTCCTACAATGAGCAGTTCTTC.